The T cell receptor (beta chain) under discussion was sequenced for a study of T cells in women clearing cervical HPV infection listed by TCRdb under 2018. The study in broad terms: The cases were 25 to 30 women with histologically confirmed HPV16-related CIN3 or worse, and 2 of those women had invasive cancers. Controls were around 23 women whose single incident HPV16 infection cleared within 12 months without precancer or cancer developing. This exploratory proof-of-principle case-control study, nested within the Guanacaste HPV Natural History Study in Costa Rica, compared TCR repertoires among women with different cervical HPV16 outcomes. In the parent cohort, some 10,000 women aged 18 or older were enrolled in Guanacaste, Costa Rica, during about 1992 to 1994 and then followed for six to eight years. Five blinded duplicates per group were added as quality controls, giving about 60 samples: 50 participants and 10 replicates. Among cases, blood sampling occurred a median of around 160 days after lesion detection, with an interquartile range of about 80 to 210 days. Because only a few women had HLA typing data, the possibility that HLA type acted as a confounder could not be ruled out. Blood from cases was collected at the visit where the lesion was first found, while blood from controls was collected once the infection could no longer be detected. Cases had a median age of approximately 35 years compared with roughly 41 for controls, and baseline characteristics showed no significant differences between the groups. Cases and controls were matched on year of sample collection and on age within five years.

As regards this clone: The target of this receptor is not known. The read terminates 3 residues ahead of where the CDR3 ends, so the germline J gene completes it.

TCR beta CDR3 regions were amplified by multiplex PCR from an average of about 1,100 ng genomic DNA per sample using the immunoSEQ assay. To correct primer bias, the assay used a complete synthetic TCR repertoire to set an amplification baseline. The amplicons were sequenced on the Illumina platform. In the paper's pipeline: Sequences were error-corrected by clustering with frequency ratios and a modified nearest-neighbor algorithm and were then analyzed in the immunoSEQ Analyzer with IMGT gene definitions. At each rarefaction depth, TCR richness and evenness were averaged across 20 rarefaction repeats, and any sample with fewer sequences than the depth was left out. Relative abundances of V, D and J genes were compared between groups using Wilcoxon rank sum tests, with FDR correction applied. For the blinded duplicates, the intraclass correlation was nearly 96% for TCR richness and averaged 76.4% across roughly 69 gene segments. TCRdb mirrors the immuneACCESS table, restricted to in-frame sequences. Some clones are absent from its copies; in checked studies, under half trace to an unresolved V gene, and the reason for the others is unknown. The DNA gave D and trimming, while V, J and clone size come from that table. The table held for this sample gives approximately 35,000 clones. Approximately 8.4% of the sample goes to the ten largest clones.

V drops 0 bases and J drops 2 bases, leaving 15 bases in between. The CDR3 sequence holds 17 residues, the cysteine and phenylalanine included. The DNA has 42 bases, all within the CDR3, and is read from base 1. CDR1 and CDR2, per the germline V gene, are SGHDN and FVKESK. Every participant had a single incident cervical HPV16 infection, and prevalent HPV16 infections were excluded. Cervical HPV DNA was detected with MY09/MY11 PCR, and genotyping was done by dot-blot hybridization. Fifteen mL of heparinized blood were centrifuged, and the buffy coat was split into aliquots, frozen at -30 degrees C, and then kept at -80 degrees C. QIAGEN kits were used to extract genomic DNA from the buffy coat specimens. What the study reported, not specific to this receptor: CIN3+ cases had significantly higher TCR repertoire richness than controls across sequencing depths, but evenness did not differ between the groups. Because the number of T cells in each sample was unknown, differences in richness could reflect differing T-cell content rather than repertoire biology. TRBV6-7 relative abundance was lower in cases than in controls (roughly 0.12% versus 0.17%; Bonferroni P = 0.0008). Random forest classifiers combining richness and V gene abundances distinguished cases from controls with an estimated AUC of roughly 0.83. Whether associations preceded infection or resulted from infection could not be shown with the cross-sectional design, and effector/memory subsets and HPV-specific T cells were not isolated.

Sequencing input: blood buffy coat. Recombination linked TRBV14 to TRBJ2-3; 5 matching bases give a weak D call of TRBD1. This TCR came from a woman between 18 and 70 years old with a cervical HPV16 infection that either progressed to CIN3+ or cleared (not recorded which). For the CDR3, the sequence is CASSQEGHLYLTDTQYF. CDR3 DNA, as far as it was read: TGTGCCAGCAGCCAAGAGGGGCATTTATACCTCACAGATACG.